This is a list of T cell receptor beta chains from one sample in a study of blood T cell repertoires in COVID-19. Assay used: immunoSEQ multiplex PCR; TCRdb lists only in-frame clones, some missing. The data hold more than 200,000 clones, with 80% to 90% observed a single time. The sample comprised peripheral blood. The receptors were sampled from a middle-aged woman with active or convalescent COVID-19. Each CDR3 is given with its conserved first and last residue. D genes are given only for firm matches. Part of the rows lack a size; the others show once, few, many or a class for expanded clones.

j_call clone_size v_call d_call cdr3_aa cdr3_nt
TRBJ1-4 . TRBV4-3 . CASSQELARQTNEKLFF TGCGCCAGCAGCCAAGAGTTAGCCCGACAGACTAATGAAAAACTGTTTTTT
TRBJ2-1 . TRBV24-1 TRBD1 CATSAGQRNEQFF TGTGCCACCAGTGCGGGACAGAGGAATGAGCAGTTCTTC
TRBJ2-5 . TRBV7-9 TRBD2 CASSLTSGGAAETQYF TGTGCCAGCAGCTTGACTAGCGGGGGGGCGGCGGAGACCCAGTACTTC
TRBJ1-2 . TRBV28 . CASRGTYLGYTF TGTGCCAGCCGGGGGACTTATCTAGGCTACACCTTC
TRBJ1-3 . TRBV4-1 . CASSQVQVSGNTIYF TGCGCCAGCAGCCAAGTGCAGGTCTCTGGAAACACCATATATTTT
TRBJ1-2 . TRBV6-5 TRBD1 CASKYARDSYGYTF TGTGCCAGCAAATATGCCCGGGACAGCTATGGCTACACCTTC
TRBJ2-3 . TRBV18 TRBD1 CASSPQGADTQYF TGTGCCAGCTCACCTCAGGGGGCAGATACGCAGTATTTT
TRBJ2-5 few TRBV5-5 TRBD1 CASSPGTGPGETQYF TGTGCCAGCAGCCCTGGGACAGGGCCGGGAGAGACCCAGTACTTC
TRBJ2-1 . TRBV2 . CASTVDGEYNEQFF TGTGCCAGCACAGTGGACGGGGAATACAATGAGCAGTTCTTC
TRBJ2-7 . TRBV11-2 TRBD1 CASSMTGVEQYF TGTGCCAGCAGCATGACAGGGGTCGAGCAGTACTTC
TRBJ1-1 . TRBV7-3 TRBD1 CASSQQGRNTEAFF TGTGCCAGCAGCCAACAGGGGAGGAACACTGAAGCTTTCTTT
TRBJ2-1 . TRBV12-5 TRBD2 CASVSRTSGYNEQFF TGTGCTAGTGTCTCAAGGACTAGCGGCTACAATGAGCAGTTCTTC
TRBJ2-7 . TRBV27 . CASSLTDRGYEQYF TGTGCCAGCAGTTTAACGGACCGAGGGTACGAGCAGTACTTC
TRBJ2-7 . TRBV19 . CASSIQVSPYEQYF TGTGCCAGTAGTATCCAGGTATCGCCCTACGAGCAGTACTTC
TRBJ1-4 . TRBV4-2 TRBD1 CASTPDRGEKLFF TGTGCCAGCACACCTGACAGGGGGGAAAAACTGTTTTTT
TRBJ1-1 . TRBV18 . CASSPPTDGGSEAFF TGTGCCAGCTCACCACCGACGGACGGGGGTTCTGAAGCTTTCTTT
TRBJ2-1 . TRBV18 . CASSAARGGEQFF TGTGCCAGCTCCGCCGCTCGCGGAGGCGAGCAGTTCTTC
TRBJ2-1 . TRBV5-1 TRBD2 CASTTSGGYNEQFF TGCGCCAGCACCACTAGCGGGGGTTACAATGAGCAGTTCTTC
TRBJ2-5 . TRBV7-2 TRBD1 CASSSDRGQETQYF TGTGCCAGCAGCTCGGACAGGGGGCAAGAGACCCAGTACTTC
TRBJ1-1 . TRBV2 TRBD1 CASRDRSNTEAFF TGTGCCAGCAGGGACAGGTCGAACACTGAAGCTTTCTTT
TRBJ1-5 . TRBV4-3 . CASSQAKGGGQPQHF TGCGCCAGCAGCCAAGCGAAAGGGGGTGGCCAGCCCCAGCATTTT
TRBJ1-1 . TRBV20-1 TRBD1 CSARWTGEAFF TGCAGTGCTAGGTGGACAGGTGAAGCTTTCTTT
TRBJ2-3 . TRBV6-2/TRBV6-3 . CASSLRVTARTDTQYF TGTGCCAGCAGTTTGAGGGTAACCGCCCGCACAGATACGCAGTATTTT
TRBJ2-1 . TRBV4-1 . CASSQATGPTYNEQFF TGCGCCAGCAGCCAAGCTACAGGGCCTACCTACAATGAGCAGTTCTTC
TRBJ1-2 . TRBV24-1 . CATSDTTVNYGYTF TGTGCCACCAGTGACACGACAGTGAACTATGGCTACACCTTC
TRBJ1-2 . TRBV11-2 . CASSLGVGAQNYGYTF TGTGCCAGCAGCTTAGGGGTAGGGGCGCAGAACTATGGCTACACCTTC
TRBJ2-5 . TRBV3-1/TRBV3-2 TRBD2 CASSRQAGGRETQYF TGTGCCAGCAGCCGTCAAGCGGGAGGGAGAGAGACCCAGTACTTC
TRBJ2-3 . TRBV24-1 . CATSDLHQRGGTDTQYF .
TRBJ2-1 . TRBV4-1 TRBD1 CASSHPRDRDYNEQFF TGCGCCAGCAGCCACCCCAGGGACAGGGATTACAATGAGCAGTTCTTC
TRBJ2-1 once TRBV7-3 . CASSLVQGSGNEQFF TGTGCCAGCAGCTTAGTTCAGGGGAGTGGCAATGAGCAGTTCTTC
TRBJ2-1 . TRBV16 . CASSQLVGSEQFF TGTGCCAGCAGCCAACTAGTCGGCAGTGAGCAGTTCTTC
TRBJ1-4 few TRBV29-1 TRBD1 CSVKGQGGEKLFF TGCAGCGTCAAGGGACAGGGGGGTGAAAAACTGTTTTTT
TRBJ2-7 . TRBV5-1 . CASKAGRGRTYEQYF TGCGCCAGCAAGGCTGGGCGTGGGAGGACCTACGAGCAGTACTTC
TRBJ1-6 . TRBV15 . CATSSLSSPLHF TGTGCCACCAGCAGCCTATCTTCACCCCTCCACTTT
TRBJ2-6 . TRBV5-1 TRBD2 CASSSGLALGANVLTF TGCGCCAGCAGCTCTGGACTAGCCCTCGGGGCCAACGTCCTGACTTTC
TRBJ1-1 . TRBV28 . CASSMDSFTEAFF TGTGCCAGCAGTATGGACAGTTTCACTGAAGCTTTCTTT
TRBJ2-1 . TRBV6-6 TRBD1 CASSPGTGHDEQFF TGTGCCAGCAGCCCCGGGACAGGGCATGATGAGCAGTTCTTC
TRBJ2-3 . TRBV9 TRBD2 CASSVWLVSGNTDTQYF TGTGCCAGCAGCGTATGGTTGGTTAGCGGGAATACAGATACGCAGTATTTT
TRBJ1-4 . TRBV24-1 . CAHLGGLRNEKLFF TGTGCCCACCTTGGAGGTCTTAGAAATGAAAAACTGTTTTTT
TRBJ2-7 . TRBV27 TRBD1 CASSLTGVGEQYF TGTGCCAGCAGTTTGACAGGGGTAGGAGAGCAGTACTTC